Listed below are T cell receptor beta chains from one sample, sequenced in a study of T cell responses to AZD1222 COVID-19 vaccine. This table comes from immunoSEQ multiplex PCR, and its TCRdb copy is limited to in-frame clones, with some not included. Among 70,000 to 90,000 clones listed, approximately 85% were seen once. Sequencing used peripheral blood, obtained 28 days after the second AZD1222 dose. These TCRs come from an adult who received the AZD1222 COVID-19 vaccine. Each CDR3 is given with its conserved first and last residue. A D gene is named only where the DNA matches it firmly. Part of the rows lack a size; the others show once, few, many or a class for expanded clones.

>TRBV18|-|TRBJ1-3|many
TGTGCCAGCTCACCAGACAGTGGGCCACGCGCAAGTGGAAACACCATATATTTT
CASSPDSGPRASGNTIYF
>TRBV20-1|-|TRBJ1-1|-
TGCAGTGCTAGGGGTCTACAAGAAGCTTTCTTT
CSARGLQEAFF
>TRBV29-1|TRBD2|TRBJ2-3|-
TGCAGCGTGGAGGGACTAGCGCCCTTGGCCGATACGCAGTATTTT
CSVEGLAPLADTQYF
>TRBV30|-|TRBJ1-1|-
TGTGCCTGGAGTGCACCGGGACACAGGCGGACTGAAGCTTTCTTT
CAWSAPGHRRTEAFF
>TRBV6-5|-|TRBJ1-5|-
TGTGCCAGCAGTCCGTATAGCAATCAGCCCCAGCATTTT
CASSPYSNQPQHF
>TRBV5-4|TRBD2|TRBJ2-5|-
TGTGCCAGCAGCTCTCGGACTAGCGGGGAGCAGACCCAGTACTTC
CASSSRTSGEQTQYF
>TRBV19|-|TRBJ2-2|-
TGTGCCAGTAGTATCGTCGACAGAGGTAACACCGGGGAGCTGTTTTTT
CASSIVDRGNTGELFF
>TRBV10-3|-|TRBJ2-1|-
TGTGCCATCAGTGAAGGGGAAGCAGGGAAGGAGCAGCTCTTC
CAISEGEAGKEQLF
>TRBV27|-|TRBJ1-5|-
TGTGCCAGCAGTTTATCGAGGAGGGAGCCCCAGCATTTT
CASSLSRREPQHF
>TRBV19|TRBD2|TRBJ2-1|once
TGTGCCAGTAGTACGGGACTAGCGGGGGGAAATGAGCAGTTCTTC
CASSTGLAGGNEQFF
>TRBV18|TRBD2|TRBJ2-2|-
TGTGCCAGCCCGACTAGCGGCTCCTCGAACACCGGGGAGCTGTTTTTT
CASPTSGSSNTGELFF
>TRBV19|-|TRBJ2-1|-
TGTGCCAGTAGTATAAGTGGTCTCTCCCCCCACAATGAGCAGTTCTTC
CASSISGLSPHNEQFF
>TRBV3-1/TRBV3-2|TRBD2|TRBJ2-1|-
TGTGCCAGCAGCCAAGATCTACTAGCGGGTGATTACAATGAGCAGTTCTTC
CASSQDLLAGDYNEQFF
>TRBV14|-|TRBJ2-5|-
TGTGCCAGCAGCCAAGGAGGACAGATTATCCAAGAGACCCAGTACTTC
CASSQGGQIIQETQYF
>TRBV12-3/TRBV12-4|-|TRBJ1-2|once
TGTGCCAGCAGTTTAGCGCGGGGTGGCTACACCTTC
CASSLARGGYTF
>TRBV7-2|TRBD2|TRBJ2-1|-
TGTGCCAGCAGCTACTCAGCGGGGGTTCGAGAGCAGTTCTTC
CASSYSAGVREQFF
>TRBV3-1/TRBV3-2|TRBD1|TRBJ1-4|-
TGTGCCAGCAGCCAAGATGGACAGGGGGCCTCGGGAGAAAAACTGTTTTTT
CASSQDGQGASGEKLFF
>TRBV3-1/TRBV3-2|TRBD2|TRBJ2-2|few
TGTGCCAGCAGCCCCCCCCAGGGAGGACTAGCGGGAGCGGCCGGGGAGCTGTTTTTT
CASSPPQGGLAGAAGELFF
>TRBV9|-|TRBJ1-2|-
TGTGCCAGCAGCGCCTGGGGCGGTACTGGCTACACCTTC
CASSAWGGTGYTF
>TRBV29-1|-|TRBJ2-2|-
TGCAGCGTAGGGGTTGGGGCCCAGGAGCTGTTTTTT
CSVGVGAQELFF
>TRBV30|TRBD1|TRBJ1-5|-
TGTGCCTGGAGTAGACAGGGGAATCAGCCCCAGCATTTT
CAWSRQGNQPQHF
>TRBV2|-|TRBJ2-3|-
TGTGCCAGCAAACAGGCGGAAATTAGCACAGATACGCAGTATTTT
CASKQAEISTDTQYF
>TRBV28|TRBD1|TRBJ2-3|-
TGTGCCAGCGGGGGACAGCAAGATACGCAGTATTTT
CASGGQQDTQYF
>TRBV29-1|-|TRBJ2-3|-
TGCAGCGTTGAAGGGAGGGGCGATACGCAGTATTTT
CSVEGRGDTQYF
>TRBV7-2|-|TRBJ2-7|-
TGTGCCAGCAGGCTGCATGGAGGGGACTCCTACGAGCAGTACTTC
CASRLHGGDSYEQYF
>TRBV24-1|-|TRBJ1-2|-
TGTGCCACCAGTGAAACCGGACAGCTCTATGGCTACACCTTC
CATSETGQLYGYTF
>TRBV24-1|TRBD1|TRBJ2-5|-
TGTGCCACCAGTGGTTTCTACGGACAGGGCGGGCAAGAGACCCAGTACTTC
CATSGFYGQGGQETQYF
>TRBV28|-|TRBJ1-2|-
TGTGCCAGCACCGTTATGTGGCAGGCCGGGTACCTTGGCTACACCTTC
CASTVMWQAGYLGYTF
>TRBV5-1|TRBD1|TRBJ2-2|-
TGCGCCAGCAGCCCCCACAGGGGGGAAGGCACCGGGGAGCTGTTTTTT
CASSPHRGEGTGELFF
>TRBV18|-|TRBJ2-5|-
TGTGCCAGCTCACCGATTCTTCAAGAGACCCAGTACTTC
CASSPILQETQYF
>TRBV27|-|TRBJ1-2|few
TGTGCCAGCAGTATCGGGGGGAATGGCTACACCTTC
CASSIGGNGYTF
>TRBV2|TRBD1|TRBJ2-7|once
TGTGCCAGCAGTGGTCGGACAGGGGCCGAGCAGTACTTC
CASSGRTGAEQYF
>TRBV6-2/TRBV6-3|-|TRBJ2-5|-
TGTGCCAGCACCCCCGGGGGAGGAAGTTGGGAGACCCAGTACTTC
CASTPGGGSWETQYF
>TRBV5-1|-|TRBJ1-1|-
TGCGCCAGCAGCTTGGAGGCAAGCACTGAAGCTTTCTTT
CASSLEASTEAFF
>TRBV6-5|-|TRBJ2-6|-
TGTGCCAGCAGTTCCGGGACAAGCTCTGGGGCCAACGTCCTGACTTTC
CASSSGTSSGANVLTF
>TRBV3-1/TRBV3-2|-|TRBJ2-2|-
TGTGCCAGCAGCCAGATGGGCATGGGGGCCGGGGAGCTGTTTTTT
CASSQMGMGAGELFF
>TRBV27|TRBD2|TRBJ2-1|-
TGTGCCAGCAGTTCTTTGGGACTAGCGGGGGACAATGAGCAGTTCTTC
CASSSLGLAGDNEQFF
>TRBV6-2/TRBV6-3|-|TRBJ1-3|-
TGTGCCAGCAGTTACTACCCCGGGACTGCAGGAAACACCATATATTTT
CASSYYPGTAGNTIYF
>TRBV3-1/TRBV3-2|-|TRBJ1-2|-
TGTGCCAGCAGCCCAGGGGTCTATGGCTACACCTTC
CASSPGVYGYTF
>TRBV6-4|-|TRBJ1-2|-
TGTGCCAGCAGTGAGGGAACGGCGTCCTATGGCTACACCTTC
CASSEGTASYGYTF
>TRBV2|-|TRBJ2-2|-
TGTGCCAGCAGTTTGACCGGGGAGCTGTTTTTT
CASSLTGELFF
>TRBV30|TRBD1|TRBJ1-1|-
TGTGCCTGGAGTTTTGGGACAGGGAACACTGAAGCTTTCTTT
CAWSFGTGNTEAFF
>TRBV19|TRBD1|TRBJ1-2|-
TGTGCCAGTAGTGCCCGGACAGGGGATGGCCGAAGCTACACCTTC
CASSARTGDGRSYTF
>TRBV5-1|-|TRBJ1-1|-
TGCGCCAGCAGGGGCCCGGGGGACACTGAAGCTTTCTTT
CASRGPGDTEAFF
>TRBV7-9|-|TRBJ1-1|once
TGTGCCAGCAGCAGCTCGACAGGATGGGCTGAAGCTTTCTTT
CASSSSTGWAEAFF
>TRBV10-3|-|TRBJ2-1|-
TGTGCCATCAGTGAGTTGGGAAGTGAGCAGTTCTTC
CAISELGSEQFF
>TRBV29-1|-|TRBJ2-6|-
TGCAGCGTTGAGGGGGGCTCTGGGGCCAACGTCCTGACTTTC
CSVEGGSGANVLTF
>TRBV3-1/TRBV3-2|TRBD1|TRBJ2-4|-
TGTGCCAGCAGCCAAGATTGGGGACGAGGGGGCGCGGCCAAAAACATTCAGTACTTC
CASSQDWGRGGAAKNIQYF
>TRBV19|TRBD1|TRBJ2-1|-
TGTGCCAGTAGTATGGGGACAGTGTCTACGGATGAGCAGTTCTTC
CASSMGTVSTDEQFF